Below, 25 T cell receptor beta chains from the same sample are listed, as sequenced in a study of blood T cell repertoires in COVID-19. Profiled with immunoSEQ multiplex PCR; TCRdb holds only in-frame clones, not every one. Of 100,000 to 150,000 clones in the sample, 90% to 95% were seen once. The sequencing input was peripheral blood. These receptors were obtained from a middle-aged man with COVID-19, enrolled during active disease.

Here the CDR3 reads CATSRELSGVGDEQFF. CDR3 DNA sequence: TGTGCCACCAGCAGAGAACTTAGCGGGGTTGGGGATGAGCAGTTCTTC. This chain uses TRBV15 with TRBJ2-1; 8 bases line up with TRBD2. CDR1 is LNHNV, CDR2 YYDKDF, per germline (reference sequence). Trimming at V came to 0 bases and at J to 8 bases, leaving 9 bases not matched to a gene. The CDR3 spans 16 residues.

This clone was detected a few times. V usage is TRBV2 and J usage is TRBJ2-3; 9 bases align to TRBD2. The CDR3 loop spans 14 amino acids. With V trimmed by 2 bases and J by 6 bases, 3 bases remained unmatched. The V gene's germline CDR1 is SNHLY and CDR2 FYNNEI. The CDR3 here is CASSERTSADTQYF. The CDR3 DNA follows: TGTGCCAGCAGTGAAAGGACTAGCGCGGATACGCAGTATTTT.

The CDR3 bases are TGTGCCAGCAGGGGAGTGGGCACAGATACGCAGTATTTT. This encodes CASRGVGTDTQYF. The gene calls are TRBV9 and TRBJ2-3; tentative D call: TRBD2 (5 bases). From germline, CDR1 is SGDLS and CDR2 YYNGEE. The CDR3 totals 13 residues. Trimming cost V 5 bases and J 1 base, with 8 bases left between them.

This sequence joins TRBV3-1 (or the pseudogene TRBV3-2) and TRBJ2-5; D unresolved. Germline-derived CDR1 and CDR2 are LGHDT and YNNKEL (reference sequence). The V end lost 2 bases, the J end lost 4 bases, and 17 bases lay between the germline ends. The length of the CDR3 is 16 residues. The CDR3 sequence: CASSQNFGQDGETQYF. The CDR3 DNA follows: TGTGCCAGCAGCCAAAATTTCGGCCAGGATGGAGAGACCCAGTACTTC.

This sequence joins TRBV15 and TRBJ2-5, with D hard to call. Per germline, CDR1 LNHNV and CDR2 YYDKDF (reference sequence). The CDR3 is 14 amino acids. V was pared by 0 bases and J by 7 bases, with 12 bases between. The CDR3 nucleotides are TGTGCCACCAGCAGAGAGCGCACCTTTGTGACCCAGTACTTC. Translation: CATSRERTFVTQYF.

A remark on this clone: One junction end disagrees with the germline gene, perhaps due to a read error. This chain connects TRBV7-7 to TRBJ2-5, with 11 bases lining up with TRBD2. Per the germline V gene, CDR1 is SSHAT and CDR2 is FNYEAQ (reference sequence). CDR3 length: 16 amino acids. The CDR3 sequence is CASSSFPGLAAETQYF. CDR3 coding DNA: TGTGCTAGCAGCTCATTTCCGGGACTAGCGGCGGAGACCCAGTACTTC. The full variable domain, rest sourced from reference TRBV7-7 and TRBJ2-5, is GAGVSQSPRYKVTKRGQDVTLRCDPISSHATLYWYQQALGQGPEFLTYFNYEAQPDKSGLPSDRFSAERPEGSISTLTIQRTEQRDSAMYRCASSSFPGLAAETQYFGPGTRLLVL.

V gene TRBV28 combines with J gene TRBJ2-1, with 8 bases fitting TRBD1. The CDR3 extends over 13 amino acids. V lost 3 bases to trimming and J lost 12 bases; unmatched junction nucleotides: 7. The germline CDR1 and CDR2 sequences are MDHEN and SYDVKM. CDR3 nucleotides: TGTGCCAGCAGTTTCGACAAAGGACAGGGGCAGTTCTTC. Translated, it gives CASSFDKGQGQFF.

The rearrangement joins TRBV5-1 to TRBJ1-6, with 7 bases fitting TRBD1. Per the germline V gene, CDR1 is SGHRS and CDR2 is YFSETQ. V trimming: 4 bases; J trimming: 7 bases; junction bases outside the gene matches: 5. This CDR3 has 14 amino acids. In nucleotides, the CDR3 is TGCGCCAGCAGCCCCGAGGGGGCGAATTCACCCCTCCACTTT. Its protein product is CASSPEGANSPLHF.

The CDR3 region is CASSLEVAGVCEQYF. In nucleotides, the CDR3 is TGTGCCAGCAGCTTAGAGGTAGCGGGAGTATGCGAGCAGTACTTC. The rearrangement joins TRBV7-9 to TRBJ2-7; 9 positions agree with TRBD2. V lost 1 base, J lost 6 bases, and 7 bases stayed unmatched. This CDR3 comprises 15 residues. Germline lookup yields CDR1 SEHNR and CDR2 FQNEAQ (reference sequence).

The V call is TRBV6-1, the J call TRBJ2-7, with TRBD1 as a possible D gene (6 bases). The CDR3 is 13 amino acids. V dropped 5 bases and J dropped 2 bases, with 10 bases sitting between them. CDR1 and CDR2 from the germline V gene are MNHNS and SASEGT. For the CDR3, the DNA is TGTGCCAGCAGTAGACAGGCAGCCTACGAGCAGTACTTC. Encoded protein: CASSRQAAYEQYF.

V is TRBV6-4 and J is TRBJ2-2, with TRBD2 matching 13 bases. Germline CDR1 reads MRHNA; CDR2 reads SNTAGT. This CDR3 has 16 amino acids. With 4 bases clipped from V and 7 bases from J, the junction kept 6 bases outside the gene matches. The CDR3 nucleotides read TGTGCCAGCAGTGCGACTAGCGGGGGGCAAGGCGGGGAGCTGTTTTTT. It translates to CASSATSGGQGGELFF.

The chain links TRBV25-1 to TRBJ2-3; perhaps TRBD1 as D (5 bases). Germline CDR1 MGHDK, CDR2 SYGVNS. Deletions cut 1 base from V and 1 base from J, with 9 bases between. The CDR3 has 15 residues. Here the CDR3 reads CASSEWQGGTDTQYF. The CDR3 region has the DNA TGTGCCAGCAGTGAATGGCAGGGTGGCACAGATACGCAGTATTTT.

The rearrangement links TRBV9 to TRBJ2-7; 9 bases are shared with TRBD1. Looked up from germline, CDR1 is SGDLS and CDR2 is YYNGEE. Trimming at V came to 3 bases and at J to 2 bases, leaving 12 bases not matched to a gene. CDR3 length: 17 residues. The CDR3 DNA follows: TGTGCCAGCAGCGCCGGGACAGGGTTTATCCCTGCCTACGAGCAGTACTTC. Protein product: CASSAGTGFIPAYEQYF.

The genes are TRBV5-4 and TRBJ2-7; TRBD2 aligns across 13 bases. This CDR3 region has 14 residues. CDR1 is SGHNT and CDR2 is YYREEE in the germline V gene (reference sequence). The junction had 1 base not matched to a gene; V was cut back by 3 bases and J by 4 bases. CDR3 sequence: CASSWTSGSYEQYF. For the CDR3, the DNA is TGTGCCAGCAGCTGGACTAGCGGGAGTTACGAGCAGTACTTC.

CDR3 region: CASSLRSSSYNEQFF. In DNA form, the CDR3 reads TGTGCCAGCAGCCTACGGTCGAGCTCCTACAATGAGCAGTTCTTC. The chain joins TRBV5-5 to TRBJ2-1; the D is unclear. V gave up 4 bases and J gave up 0 bases, with 11 bases separating them. The CDR3 runs to 15 residues. In germline, CDR1 is SGHKS, CDR2 YYEKEE (reference sequence).

Only one count was recorded for this clone. The chain joins TRBV6-6 to TRBJ1-1; TRBD1 aligns across 10 bases. V gave up 4 bases and J gave up 7 bases; unmatched junction bases: 6. Germline V gene lookup returns CDR1 MNHNY and CDR2 SVGAGI (reference sequence). The CDR3 runs to 14 residues. This chain's CDR3 is CASSSRTGGGEAFF. The CDR3 nucleotides read TGTGCCAGCAGTTCAAGGACAGGGGGGGGTGAAGCTTTCTTT.

The chain recombines TRBV11-2 with TRBJ2-2; D is uncertain. V was trimmed by 1 base and J by 0 bases, leaving 6 bases between them. CDR1 SGHAT and CDR2 FQNNGV come from the germline V gene. CDR3 size: 15 residues. The CDR3: CASSLGQSNTGELFF. The DNA for the CDR3 is TGTGCCAGCAGCTTAGGGCAATCGAACACCGGGGAGCTGTTTTTT.

V and J are TRBV7-2 and TRBJ1-2; perhaps TRBD1 as D (6 bases). The CDR3 is made up of 17 amino acids. Germline V CDR1 and CDR2: SGHTA, FQGNSA. Between the trimmed V and J ends, which lost 0 bases and 4 bases, there was a span of 18 bases. This CDR3 is CASSLAGLTGTIYGYTF. In DNA, the CDR3 is TGTGCCAGCAGCTTAGCGGGCTTAACAGGGACTATCTATGGCTACACCTTC. Variable domain in full (rest from reference TRBV7-2 and TRBJ1-2): GAGVSQSPSNKVTEKGKDVELRCDPISGHTALYWYRQSLGQGLEFLIYFQGNSAPDKSGLPSDRFSAERTGGSVSTLTIQRTQQEDSAVYLCASSLAGLTGTIYGYTFGSGTRLTVV.

V and J are TRBV27 and TRBJ1-1; no clear D gene. Between the trimmed V and J ends, which lost 7 bases and 0 bases, there was a span of 15 bases. This CDR3 has 15 amino acids. Germline CDR1 MNHEY, CDR2 SMNVEV (reference sequence). The CDR3 coding sequence is TGTGCCAGCATAACCCGGGGTACAATGAACACTGAAGCTTTCTTT. This encodes CASITRGTMNTEAFF.

This rearrangement joins TRBV18 to TRBJ2-5; D ambiguous. Trimming removed 3 bases at V and 2 bases at J, with 10 bases between. Per the germline V gene, CDR1 is KGHSH and CDR2 is LQKENI. This CDR3 is 14 amino acids long. Here the CDR3 DNA reads TGTGCCAGCTCACCGGTTAGAAAACAAGAGACCCAGTACTTC. This sequence encodes CASSPVRKQETQYF.

J is TRBJ2-3 and V is TRBV19; D possibly corresponds to TRBD2 (6 bases). The CDR3 length is 14 residues. V was cut by 2 bases and J by 4 bases, with 10 bases left in between. Germline lookup yields CDR1 LNHDA and CDR2 SQIVND (reference sequence). The DNA of the CDR3 is TGTGCCAGTAGTATAACGGGAGTTGCAGATACGCAGTATTTT. Its translation is CASSITGVADTQYF.

The chain carries TRBV5-6 and TRBJ2-7; 7 nucleotides align to TRBD2. Germline assignment: CDR1 SGHDT and CDR2 YYEEEE. The CDR3 runs 15 residues. The junction had 4 bases not matched to a gene; V was cut back by 0 bases and J by 1 base. Here the CDR3 DNA reads TGTGCCAGCAGCTTGGTGCGGGGGTATTCCTACGAGCAGTACTTC. This encodes CASSLVRGYSYEQYF.

V gene TRBV5-1 combines with J gene TRBJ2-1, with D tentatively TRBD2 (5 bases). Germline V gives CDR1 SGHRS, CDR2 YFSETQ. This CDR3 is 14 amino acids long. V was pared by 4 bases and J by 0 bases, with 8 bases between. The CDR3 loop reads CASSPGSSYNEQFF. In nucleotides, the CDR3 is TGCGCCAGCAGCCCGGGGAGCTCCTACAATGAGCAGTTCTTC.

The chain has TRBV29-1 and TRBJ2-3, with TRBD2 matching 10 bases. Trimming cost V 0 bases and J 5 bases; bases outside gene matches: 8. The CDR3 is 16 amino acids. In germline, CDR1 is SQVTM, CDR2 ANQGSEA. CDR3 bases: TGCAGCGTTGAAGACTCAGCGGGAGGGCCGGTAGATACGCAGTATTTT. Protein sequence: CSVEDSAGGPVDTQYF.

The DNA of the CDR3 is TGTGCCAGCAGTTTGGGGGCCACTGAAGCTTTCTTT. The encoded protein is CASSLGATEAFF. This sequence joins TRBV27 and TRBJ1-1; possible D gene TRBD1, 6 bases. The CDR3 consists of 12 residues. The germline V and J ends were trimmed by 3 bases and 4 bases, with 6 bases remaining between them. Germline CDR1 and CDR2: MNHEY and SMNVEV (reference sequence).